This entry lists 8 T cell receptor beta chains sequenced from one sample in a study of blood T cell repertoires in COVID-19. Method: immunoSEQ multiplex PCR; TCRdb's copy keeps in-frame clones and lacks some. Counted here are approximately 330,000 clones, roughly 90% occurring once; the ten biggest clones make up about 3.9%. Sequenced: peripheral blood. The receptors stem from a woman aged 45 to 65 with active or convalescent COVID-19.

This chain connects TRBV19 to TRBJ2-3; D may be TRBD2 (6 bases). The ends were cut back, 3 bases at V and 3 bases at J, with 10 bases in the middle. CDR1 and CDR2 (germline): LNHDA, SQIVND (reference sequence). The CDR3 consists of 14 residues. CDR3 residues: CASSMYSGTDTQYF. The CDR3 nucleotides are TGTGCCAGTAGTATGTATAGCGGTACAGATACGCAGTATTTT.

Comments on this clone: This CDR3 is also generated by other DNA sequences in the sample. The chain recombines TRBV5-1 with TRBJ1-2; D might be TRBD1 (5 bases). V gave up 2 bases and J gave up 2 bases, with 7 bases separating them. Per germline, CDR1 SGHRS and CDR2 YFSETQ. The length of the CDR3 is 13 residues. CDR3 sequence reads: CASSLPGNYGYTF. CDR3 DNA: TGCGCCAGCAGCTTACCAGGGAACTATGGCTACACCTTC.

The chain recombines TRBV20-1 with TRBJ1-2, with a possible D match to TRBD1 (5 bases). The CDR3 has 11 amino acids. V lost 0 bases and J lost 8, with 7 bases in between. Germline values: CDR1 DFQATT, CDR2 SNEGSKA (reference sequence). The CDR3: CSAREGGGYTF. As DNA, the CDR3 is TGCAGTGCTAGAGAGGGGGGAGGCTACACCTTC.

V and J are TRBV5-5 and TRBJ2-2; TRBD2 is a possible D gene (6 bases). The germline V gene encodes CDR1 SGHKS and CDR2 YYEKEE (reference sequence). Trimming shortened V by 3 bases and J by 3 bases, and 9 bases separated the two germline ends. The CDR3 totals 14 residues. In DNA, the CDR3 is TGTGCCAGCAGCTCTGGAGGGGACACCGGGGAGCTGTTTTTT. It yields the protein CASSSGGDTGELFF.

This rearrangement joins TRBV7-2 to TRBJ2-7, with 7 bases fitting TRBD1. Germline V gene sequence: CDR1 SGHTA, CDR2 FQGNSA. The CDR3 covers 15 residues. The V gene end was trimmed by 2 bases and the J gene end by 0 bases; junction bases not matched to a gene: 4. The CDR3 region has the DNA TGTGCCAGCAGCTTATGGGCAGGGGGCTCCTACGAGCAGTACTTC. Protein: CASSLWAGGSYEQYF. Filled out from reference TRBV7-2 and TRBJ2-7, the complete variable domain reads GAGVSQSPSNKVTEKGKDVELRCDPISGHTALYWYRQSLGQGLEFLIYFQGNSAPDKSGLPSDRFSAERTGGSVSTLTIQRTQQEDSAVYLCASSLWAGGSYEQYFGPGTRLTVT.

The chain links TRBV2 to TRBJ2-2; a possible D gene is TRBD2 (5 bases). CDR3 length: 13 amino acids. Trimming stripped 6 bases from V and 7 bases from J, with 12 bases between. Germline V gene data show CDR1 as SNHLY and CDR2 as FYNNEI. CDR3 DNA sequence: TGTGCCAGCAGGGGAGAGGTTTTCGGGGAGCTGTTTTTT. Translation: CASRGEVFGELFF.

The chain joins TRBV7-2 to TRBJ2-1; D is uncertain. Trimming stripped 1 base from V and 2 bases from J, with 9 bases between. Looked up from germline, CDR1 is SGHTA and CDR2 is FQGNSA. This CDR3 comprises 15 residues. CDR3 DNA sequence: TGTGCCAGCAGCTTAGGCCCACTTACCTACAATGAGCAGTTCTTC. Protein: CASSLGPLTYNEQFF.

The rearrangement joins TRBV4-1 to TRBJ2-3; the D gene is possibly TRBD2 (6 bases). The CDR3 has 18 residues. In germline, CDR1 is MGHRA, CDR2 YSYEKL. Trimming removed 1 base at V and 5 bases at J, with 22 bases between. The CDR3: CASSQVGRTTLKLDTQYF. CDR3 nucleotide sequence: TGCGCCAGCAGCCAAGTAGGCAGGACTACCCTCAAACTAGATACGCAGTATTTT.